The 25 T cell receptor beta chains below come from one sample, sequenced in a study of blood T cell repertoires in COVID-19. Assay: immunoSEQ multiplex PCR; the TCRdb copy retains only in-frame clones and omits some. The sample includes about 250,000 clones, around 90% of them seen just once. The sample comprised peripheral blood. These receptor sequences come from a woman aged 35 to 49 who had recovered from COVID-19.

The chain employs TRBV20-1 and TRBJ1-1; D call uncertain. The V end was cut by 8 bases, the J end by 3 bases, with 10 bases between. CDR1 and CDR2 from the germline V gene are DFQATT and SNEGSKA (reference sequence). The CDR3 totals 11 residues. The CDR3 DNA reads TGCAGTTCCAAAAGCTACACTGAAGCTTTCTTT. Residues: CSSKSYTEAFF.

The J gene is TRBJ1-1, the V gene TRBV28, with D perhaps TRBD1 (6 bases). Germline V lookup: CDR1 MDHEN, CDR2 SYDVKM. Between the trimmed V and J ends, which lost 2 bases and 5 bases, there was a span of 15 bases. The CDR3 has 15 amino acids. The CDR3 protein is CASSLRGGGLTEAFF. The CDR3 DNA sequence: TGTGCCAGCAGTTTAAGGGGGGGCGGCTTGACTGAAGCTTTCTTT. The whole variable domain, filled in from reference TRBV28 and TRBJ1-1, reads DVKVTQSSRYLVKRTGEKVFLECVQDMDHENMFWYRQDPGLGLRLIYFSYDVKMKEKGDIPEGYSVSREKKERFSLILESASTNQTSMYLCASSLRGGGLTEAFFGQGTRLTVV.

The chain carries TRBV14 and TRBJ2-2, with 11 bases that match TRBD2. There are 15 residues in the CDR3. J gave up 6 bases and V 2 bases, and 2 bases lay outside the gene matches. The germline V gene has CDR1 SGHDN and CDR2 FVKESK. For the CDR3, the DNA is TGTGCCAGCAGCCAACTAGCGGGAGGTTCCGGGGAGCTGTTTTTT. It encodes CASSQLAGGSGELFF. The variable domain in full, completed from reference TRBV14 and TRBJ2-2, reads EAGVTQFPSHSVIEKGQTVTLRCDPISGHDNLYWYRRVMGKEIKFLLHFVKESKQDESGMPNNRFLAERTGGTYSTLKVQPAELEDSGVYFCASSQLAGGSGELFFGEGSRLTVL.

The chain has TRBV24-1 and TRBJ2-2; TRBD2 matches 8 bases. The CDR3 runs to 17 residues. The trim removed 4 bases at V and 6 bases at J, leaving 12 bases unmatched. Per germline, CDR1 KGHDR and CDR2 SFDVKD. In nucleotides, the CDR3 is TGTGCCACCAGTGAGAGGGCGGGAGGATTCCCCGCCGGGGAGCTGTTTTTT. This codes for CATSERAGGFPAGELFF.

The rearrangement links TRBV5-8 to TRBJ2-7, with D possibly matching TRBD1 (6 bases). V shed 4 bases and J shed 2 bases, with 16 bases lying between them. The CDR3 spans 15 residues. In germline, CDR1 is SGHTS, CDR2 YDEGEE. Here the CDR3 reads CASSTEFGQPYEQYF. DNA for the CDR3: TGTGCCAGCAGCACCGAGTTCGGACAGCCCTACGAGCAGTACTTC.

This clone came up once. The chain is built from TRBV2 and TRBJ2-1, with 12 positions matching TRBD2. CDR3 length: 13 residues. With V trimmed by 6 bases and J by 10 bases, 4 bases remained unmatched. Germline V gene data show CDR1 as SNHLY and CDR2 as FYNNEI. CDR3 bases: TGTGCCAGCAGCCTAGCGGGAGGGGGCGAGCAGTTCTTC. It specifies CASSLAGGGEQFF.

The chain employs TRBV30 and TRBJ1-2; possible D gene TRBD1, 6 bases. CDR1 is GTSNPN, CDR2 SVGIG, per germline (reference sequence). The CDR3 totals 13 residues. Trimming shortened V by 3 bases and J by 1 base, and 9 bases separated the two germline ends. CDR3 coding DNA: TGTGCCTGGAGGGACAGATTTAACTATGGCTACACCTTC. Its translation is CAWRDRFNYGYTF. The full variable domain, in which reference TRBV30 and TRBJ1-2 provide the parts outside the CDR3, is SQTIHQWPATLVQPVGSPLSLECTVEGTSNPNLYWYRQAAGRGLQLLFYSVGIGQISSEVPQNLSASRPQDRQFILSSKKLLLSDSGFYLCAWRDRFNYGYTFGSGTRLTVV.

This clone was observed once. The rearrangement uses TRBV9 and TRBJ1-5; tentative D call: TRBD1 (5 bases). Trimming took 3 bases from V and 3 from J, leaving 13 bases between them. This CDR3 has 15 residues. Germline values: CDR1 SGDLS, CDR2 YYNGEE. The CDR3 bases are TGTGCCAGCAGCGCCGCAGGGTTTTACAATCAGCCCCAGCATTTT. It specifies CASSAAGFYNQPQHF. Supplemented by reference TRBV9 and TRBJ1-5, the full variable domain reads DSGVTQTPKHLITATGQRVTLRCSPRSGDLSVYWYQQSLDQGLQFLIQYYNGEERAKGNILERFSAQQFPDLHSELNLSSLELGDSALYFCASSAAGFYNQPQHFGDGTRLSIL.

V and J are TRBV4-2 and TRBJ2-5, with 10 bases that match TRBD2. J was trimmed by 5 bases and V by 0 bases; bases with no gene match: 15. The germline gives CDR1 LGHNA, CDR2 YNFKEQ. CDR3 length: 19 residues. In nucleotides, the CDR3 is TGTGCCAGCAGCCAAGAGACGAATCCAGGACTAGCGGATTGGGAGACCCAGTACTTC. Amino acid sequence: CASSQETNPGLADWETQYF.

This clone was picked up one time. This chain links TRBV7-9 with TRBJ1-4, with 10 nucleotides matching TRBD1. The CDR3 spans 17 residues. The J segment lost 8 bases and the V segment lost 5 bases, leaving 14 bases of the junction unmatched. Germline V gene lookup returns CDR1 SEHNR and CDR2 FQNEAQ (reference sequence). The CDR3 spells CASSDRDRGGRGEKLFF. CDR3 sequence (DNA): TGTGCCAGCAGCGACCGGGACAGGGGAGGTCGTGGGGAAAAACTGTTTTTT.

In this sample, this clone turned up once. The chain links TRBV9 to TRBJ1-1, with TRBD1 matching over 9 bases. The V gene end was trimmed by 4 bases and the J gene end by 4 bases; junction bases not matched to a gene: 8. Per germline, CDR1 SGDLS and CDR2 YYNGEE. The CDR3 contains 15 residues. Here the CDR3 DNA reads TGTGCCAGCAGCTTTGGGACAGGGTGGGCCACTGAAGCTTTCTTT. Protein: CASSFGTGWATEAFF.

The rearrangement uses TRBV15 and TRBJ1-6, with 9 positions matching TRBD1. The CDR3 sequence is 15 residues long. Per germline, CDR1 LNHNV and CDR2 YYDKDF (reference sequence). J was trimmed by 10 bases and V by 0 bases; bases with no gene match: 4. Here the CDR3 reads CATSREGQGQSPLHF. The CDR3 coding sequence is TGTGCCACCAGCAGAGAGGGACAGGGACAGTCACCCCTCCACTTT.

This rearrangement joins TRBV7-8 to TRBJ2-5, with a weak D call TRBD1 (5 bases). The CDR3 loop spans 14 amino acids. Looked up from germline, CDR1 is SGHVS and CDR2 is FQNEAQ. Trimming left V 1 base short and J 3 bases short, with 9 bases between. The CDR3 here is CASSLGDRKETQYF. CDR3 bases: TGTGCCAGCAGCTTAGGCGACAGAAAAGAGACCCAGTACTTC.

The chain is built from TRBV27 and TRBJ2-1, with 15 bases fitting TRBD2. V dropped 4 bases and J dropped 7; count of bases not matched to a gene: 5. This CDR3 has 16 residues. Germline CDR1 MNHEY, CDR2 SMNVEV (reference sequence). The CDR3 bases are TGTGCCAGCAGTTCCTGGACTAGCGGGAGGGGGAATGAGCAGTTCTTC. Translating it yields CASSSWTSGRGNEQFF.

The gene calls are TRBV12-3 or TRBV12-4 and TRBJ2-7; D possibly corresponds to TRBD2 (6 bases). The CDR3 extends over 13 amino acids. Trimming shortened V by 6 bases and J by 12 bases, and 21 bases separated the two germline ends. CDR3 coding DNA: TGTGCCAGCAGCCCCTTGAATGGAGGGAGTTTGTACTTC. Amino acids: CASSPLNGGSLYF.

The chain employs TRBV7-8 and TRBJ2-7, with D maybe TRBD1 (5 bases). The CDR3 is 13 residues long. The V gene's germline CDR1 is SGHVS and CDR2 FQNEAQ. Trimming stripped 0 bases from V and 6 bases from J, with 9 bases between. CDR3 sequence reads: CASSLAQGSEQYF. CDR3 DNA sequence: TGTGCCAGCAGCTTAGCCCAGGGAAGCGAGCAGTACTTC.

The chain couples TRBV9 to TRBJ1-4; TRBD1 might be the D (5 bases). This CDR3 spans 16 amino acids. From germline, CDR1 is SGDLS and CDR2 YYNGEE. Deletions cut 4 bases from V and 5 bases from J, with 18 bases between. CDR3 sequence (DNA): TGTGCCAGCAGCTTATTCCAGGGCAGCCCGAATGAAAAACTGTTTTTT. This encodes CASSLFQGSPNEKLFF.

The chain joins TRBV4-2 to TRBJ2-1; D might be TRBD2 (6 bases). CDR1 and CDR2 from the germline V gene are LGHNA and YNFKEQ. V lost 0 bases to trimming and J lost 8 bases, with 8 bases between them. The CDR3 has 13 amino acids. CDR3 coding DNA: TGTGCCAGCAGCCAAGATTGGGGGGATGAGCAGTTCTTC. Its translation: CASSQDWGDEQFF.

The rearrangement uses TRBV5-5 and TRBJ2-3; 7 bases line up with TRBD1. The CDR3 runs to 15 residues. CDR1 is SGHKS and CDR2 is YYEKEE in the germline V gene (reference sequence). J lost 0 bases, V lost 4 bases, and 5 bases had no gene match. The CDR3 DNA sequence: TGTGCCAGCAGCCCCCTGGGACAGAGCACAGATACGCAGTATTTT. Its protein product is CASSPLGQSTDTQYF. The variable domain in full, with the rest retrieved from reference TRBV5-5 and TRBJ2-3, is DAGVTQSPTHLIKTRGQQVTLRCSPISGHKSVSWYQQVLGQGPQFIFQYYEKEERGRGNFPDRFSARQFPNYSSELNVNALLLGDSALYLCASSPLGQSTDTQYFGPGTRLTVL.

The gene calls are TRBV28 and TRBJ2-5, with 8 positions matching TRBD2. Germline CDR1 is MDHEN and CDR2 is SYDVKM. V lost 5 bases and J lost 2; bases outside the gene matches: 1. This CDR3 is built from 13 residues. CDR3 sequence (DNA): TGTGCCAGCAGTCGGGGGGGACAAGAGACCCAGTACTTC. Its translation is CASSRGGQETQYF. Looking up the rest from reference TRBV28 and TRBJ2-5 gives the full variable domain: DVKVTQSSRYLVKRTGEKVFLECVQDMDHENMFWYRQDPGLGLRLIYFSYDVKMKEKGDIPEGYSVSREKKERFSLILESASTNQTSMYLCASSRGGQETQYFGPGTRLLVL.

CDR3 nucleotides: TGTGCCAGCGGAACGGGACTACAGCAAGAGACCCAGTACTTC. It specifies CASGTGLQQETQYF. The chain carries TRBV3-1 (or the pseudogene TRBV3-2) and TRBJ2-5; TRBD2 agrees at 7 bases. The length of the CDR3 is 14 residues. V shed 8 bases, J shed 2 bases, and the junction held 8 bases outside the gene matches. Germline assignment: CDR1 LGHDT and CDR2 YNNKEL (reference sequence).

This chain joins TRBV28 and TRBJ1-5; TRBD1 aligns across 8 bases. J gave up 6 bases and V 5 bases, and 6 bases lay outside the gene matches. The CDR3 is 14 amino acids. Germline CDR1 reads MDHEN; CDR2 reads SYDVKM. The CDR3 protein is CASSIGQGAQPQHF. The DNA for the CDR3 is TGTGCCAGCAGTATCGGACAGGGTGCTCAGCCCCAGCATTTT.

The chain joins TRBV27 to TRBJ1-1; TRBD1 matches at 7 bases. The CDR3 length is 14 residues. Trimming cost V 3 bases and J 4 bases; bases outside gene matches: 5. Germline V gene data show CDR1 as MNHEY and CDR2 as SMNVEV (reference sequence). Here the CDR3 DNA reads TGTGCCAGCAGTTTCCAGGGGGGTAGCACTGAAGCTTTCTTT. Protein product: CASSFQGGSTEAFF.

The J gene is TRBJ1-6, the V gene TRBV11-2, with a possible D match to TRBD1 (5 bases). Germline V CDR1 and CDR2: SGHAT, FQNNGV. There are 16 residues in the CDR3. Trimming took 4 bases from V and 3 from J, leaving 13 bases between them. CDR3: CASSSGLQFYNSPLHF. The CDR3 DNA reads as TGTGCCAGCAGCTCAGGGTTACAATTCTATAATTCACCCCTCCACTTT.

The chain is built from TRBV9 and TRBJ1-1, with D unresolved. CDR1 and CDR2 from the germline V gene are SGDLS and YYNGEE. The CDR3 is made up of 14 amino acids. The V end was cut by 1 base, the J end by 3 bases, with 10 bases between. As DNA, the CDR3 is TGTGCCAGCAGCGTAATCAGTGAGGACACTGAAGCTTTCTTT. Its protein product is CASSVISEDTEAFF.